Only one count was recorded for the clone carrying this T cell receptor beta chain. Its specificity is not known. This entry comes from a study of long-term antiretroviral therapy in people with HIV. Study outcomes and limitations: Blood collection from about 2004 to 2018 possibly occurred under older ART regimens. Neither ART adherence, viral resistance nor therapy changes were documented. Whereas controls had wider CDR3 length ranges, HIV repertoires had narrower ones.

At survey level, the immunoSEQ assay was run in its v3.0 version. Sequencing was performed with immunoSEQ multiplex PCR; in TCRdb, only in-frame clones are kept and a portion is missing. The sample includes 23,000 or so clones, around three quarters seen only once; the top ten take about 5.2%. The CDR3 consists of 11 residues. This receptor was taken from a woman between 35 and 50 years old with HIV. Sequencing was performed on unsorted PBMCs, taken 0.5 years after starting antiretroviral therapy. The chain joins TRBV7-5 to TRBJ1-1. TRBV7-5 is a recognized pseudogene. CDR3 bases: TGTGTCAGAAGGTCGAACACTGAAGCTTTCTTT. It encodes CVRRSNTEAFF.